The source of this T cell receptor (beta chain) is a study of identical twins. TCRdb passed the 5' RACE reads through MiXCR, listing each CDR3 protein once. The profile shows hundreds of thousands of distinct CDR3 sequences, under 9% of them singletons. The table lists this clonotype with a few counts. The antigen remains undetermined. Study outcomes and limitations: Partial confounding of zero-insertion analyses by invariant MAIT and iNKT cells was possible.

These data also featured in a second study, about yellow fever vaccine responses in identical twins.

The origin of this receptor is a young woman in good health. Sequenced input: PBMCs.

The CDR3 DNA reads TGTGCCAGCAGTTACTTTCCGGGACTAGGCCACGAGCAGTACTTC. Translating gives CASSYFPGLGHEQYF. V gene TRBV6-5 combines with J gene TRBJ2-7, with 8 bases aligning to TRBD2. CDR1 and CDR2 (germline): MNHEY, SVGAGI. The CDR3 length is 15 residues. V was pared by 1 base and J by 5 bases, with 7 bases of the junction left unmatched.